This T cell receptor (beta chain) emerged from a study of T cells in Graves' hyperthyroidism and ophthalmopathy. Broader study findings: Clonotypes that were expanded in thyroid above 0.001 mostly appeared in blood too.

Using RNA transcripts as the source, TCR beta CDR3 regions were amplified. During a first-round RT-PCR of the TCR CDR3, the HTBI primer set was used. Each CDR3 protein is one row after TCRdb ran MiXCR on the multiplex PCR reads. The sample includes 350,000 to 400,000 distinct CDR3 sequences, 19% of them seen just once. This clonotype was recorded many times. Its antigen is unknown. The TCR originated in a woman under 30 with Graves' hyperthyroidism. The sample consisted of blood.

CDR3 nucleotide sequence: TGTGCCAGCAGCGTAGGTCTACCTAGCGGTACCTCCTACGAGCAGTACTTC. As protein: CASSVGLPSGTSYEQYF. The V call is TRBV9, the J call TRBJ2-7, with TRBD2 identical over 7 bases. The ends lost 0 bases at V and 0 bases at J; junction bases unmatched: 9. CDR1 SGDLS and CDR2 YYNGEE come from the germline V gene. The length of the CDR3 is 17 residues.